A single sample is the source of the 13 T cell receptor beta chains below, sequenced in a study of shared clonotypes between healthy human individuals. Sequencing was performed with immunoSEQ multiplex PCR; in TCRdb, only in-frame clones are kept and a portion is missing. The table lists about a million clones, about 80% of them singletons. The sample consisted of memory CD4+ T cells from PBMCs. This sample's subset: CD45RA-negative fraction. The source of these receptors is a man between 18 and 35 years old in good health. Some clones in this sample may be carry-over from other donors' samples.

The rearrangement joins TRBV10-3 to TRBJ1-2; 11 nucleotides agree with TRBD1. Per germline, CDR1 ENHRY and CDR2 SYGVKD. The CDR3 sequence is 13 residues long. V lost 5 bases, J lost 10 bases, and 6 bases stayed unmatched. The CDR3 DNA follows: TGTGCCATCAGTAGGACAGGGGGCTTGGACTACACCTTC. Translating gives CAISRTGGLDYTF.

Details on this clone: Other DNA sequences in the same sample also yield this CDR3. The V gene is TRBV5-1, the J gene TRBJ2-3; 7 bases map to TRBD2. The CDR3 covers 15 residues. CDR1 is SGHRS, CDR2 YFSETQ, per germline. The V and J ends lost 2 bases and 3 bases, in that order; junction bases with no gene match: 6. The CDR3 DNA reads TGCGCCAGCAGCTTTACCAGCGGGAAGACAGATACGCAGTATTTT. Amino acid sequence: CASSFTSGKTDTQYF. The full variable domain, completed using reference TRBV5-1 and TRBJ2-3, is KAGVTQTPRYLIKTRGQQVTLSCSPISGHRSVSWYQQTPGQGLQFLFEYFSETQRNKGNFPGRFSGRQFSNSRSEMNVSTLELGDSALYLCASSFTSGKTDTQYFGPGTRLTVL.

This clone was counted between two and nine times. CDR3 amino acids: CASSTTRGTVNNYEQYF. Here the CDR3 DNA reads TGTGCCAGCAGCACCACCCGCGGGACAGTAAACAACTACGAGCAGTACTTC. The gene calls are TRBV11-2 and TRBJ2-7, with TRBD1 as a possible D gene (7 bases). V lost 5 bases and J 3 bases, leaving 23 bases between the germline ends. The germline V gene has CDR1 SGHAT and CDR2 FQNNGV. This CDR3 contains 17 residues.

The V gene is TRBV28, the J gene TRBJ2-2; no clear D. V was trimmed by 6 bases and J by 6 bases, leaving 8 bases between them. Germline-derived CDR1 and CDR2 are MDHEN and SYDVKM. The CDR3 contains 12 residues. CDR3 bases: TGTGCCAGCAGACTAACCGCCGGGGAGCTGTTTTTT. Translating it yields CASRLTAGELFF.

In nucleotides, the CDR3 is TGTGCCAGCAGCTTTTGGAAGCAAAGCTCCTACAATGAGCAGTTCTTC. Translating it yields CASSFWKQSSYNEQFF. The rearrangement links TRBV7-2 to TRBJ2-1; no reliable D call. Trimming stripped 3 bases from V and 0 bases from J, with 12 bases between. This CDR3 is built from 16 residues. From germline, CDR1 is SGHTA and CDR2 FQGNSA. The entire variable domain, with the rest obtained from reference TRBV7-2 and TRBJ2-1, is as follows: GAGVSQSPSNKVTEKGKDVELRCDPISGHTALYWYRQSLGQGLEFLIYFQGNSAPDKSGLPSDRFSAERTGGSVSTLTIQRTQQEDSAVYLCASSFWKQSSYNEQFFGPGTRLTVL.

CDR3 DNA sequence: TGTGCCAGCAGTTATAAAGGCGGCTACACCTTC. Translated: CASSYKGGYTF. The chain carries TRBV6-5 and TRBJ1-2; D remains unclear. The germline gives CDR1 MNHEY, CDR2 SVGAGI. V lost 3 bases to trimming and J lost 8 bases, with 7 bases between them. This CDR3 spans 11 amino acids.

The chain carries TRBV6-5 and TRBJ1-2, with 9 bases lining up with TRBD1. The CDR3 has 14 residues. Germline V gene lookup returns CDR1 MNHEY and CDR2 SVGAGI. Losses at the gene ends were 6 bases for V and 4 bases for J; bases not matched to a gene: 6. The CDR3 nucleotides read TGTGCCAGCAGAACAGGGGGCGCGAGCTATGGCTACACCTTC. The encoded protein is CASRTGGASYGYTF.

The chain links TRBV7-8 to TRBJ1-2; D remains unclear. The germline V gene encodes CDR1 SGHVS and CDR2 FQNEAQ. This CDR3 comprises 16 residues. The V and J ends lost 2 bases and 6 bases respectively, with 19 bases between them. The CDR3 DNA follows: TGTGCCAGCAGCTTAAGGCGCGACAAGAGGATCGATGGCTACACCTTC. Translation gives CASSLRRDKRIDGYTF.

This clone was counted only a few times. CDR3 sequence: CASSLTGTGDILHEQFF. The DNA for the CDR3 is TGTGCCAGCAGCTTAACGGGGACAGGGGATATTCTGCATGAGCAGTTCTTC. The genes are TRBV7-3 and TRBJ2-1; TRBD1 matches at 10 bases. V lost 0 bases, J lost 8 bases, and 10 bases stayed unmatched. This CDR3 is built from 17 residues. Germline CDR1 SGHTA, CDR2 FQGTGA.

V and J are TRBV5-8 and TRBJ2-7, with 10 bases lining up with TRBD1. Germline lookup yields CDR1 SGHTS and CDR2 YDEGEE. The CDR3 consists of 15 residues. V dropped 6 bases and J dropped 5; count of bases not matched to a gene: 11. CDR3 sequence: CASTDGQGGIDEQYF. Written as DNA, the CDR3 is TGTGCCAGCACCGATGGACAGGGGGGGATCGACGAGCAGTACTTC.

The CDR3 DNA reads as TGTGCCAGCAGTGGAAGACTAGCGGGAGGCTCCGAGCAGTACTTC. Protein product: CASSGRLAGGSEQYF. This chain links TRBV6-6 with TRBJ2-7, with TRBD2 matching over 13 bases. Per the germline V gene, CDR1 is MNHNY and CDR2 is SVGAGI (reference sequence). V lost 5 bases and J lost 6; bases outside the gene matches: 7. The CDR3 runs 15 residues.

This clone was seen ten or more times. The identical CDR3 is also encoded by other nucleotide sequences in the sample. This sequence joins TRBV7-3 and TRBJ2-2; no clear D. The CDR3 spans 15 residues. Germline-derived CDR1 and CDR2 are SGHTA and FQGTGA. Trimming left V 5 bases short and J 0 bases short, with 10 bases between. The DNA for the CDR3 is TGTGCCAGCAGCCTACAGTCCGCGAACACCGGGGAGCTGTTTTTT. Amino acids: CASSLQSANTGELFF.

This clone has more than one count but fewer than ten. The J gene is TRBJ1-1, the V gene TRBV7-2; D not resolved. Trimming took off 2 bases at V and 9 bases at J, with 10 bases between the two ends. CDR3 size: 12 residues. CDR1 is SGHTA, CDR2 FQGNSA, per germline. CDR3 region: CASSLISTKAFF. The CDR3 DNA reads as TGTGCCAGCAGCTTAATTAGCACCAAAGCTTTCTTT. Based on the CDR3 plus reference TRBV7-2 and TRBJ1-1, the full variable domain is GAGVSQSPSNKVTEKGKDVELRCDPISGHTALYWYRQSLGQGLEFLIYFQGNSAPDKSGLPSDRFSAERTGGSVSTLTIQRTQQEDSAVYLCASSLISTKAFFGQGTRLTVV.